Listed below are T cell receptor beta chains from one sample, sequenced in a study of blood T cell repertoires in COVID-19. Profiled with immunoSEQ multiplex PCR; TCRdb holds only in-frame clones, not every one. The repertoire consists of 200,000 to 250,000 clones, with 83% occurring once and the leading ten covering 4.8%. The specimen sequenced was PBMCs or T cells enriched from blood (not recorded which). Receptors originate from a woman aged 45-65 years who had been exposed to COVID-19. Each CDR3 is given with its conserved first and last residue. Fields, in order: J gene, D gene, clone size, V gene, CDR3 DNA, CDR3 protein. D genes are given only for firm matches. The size of a clone is reported for some rows only, either as once, few or many, or as a class for expanded clones.

J: TRBJ1-6
D: .
size: .
V: TRBV19
DNA: TGTGCCAGTAGTAGTGGACAGCCTGGCTATAATTCACCCCTCCACTTT
CDR3: CASSSGQPGYNSPLHF

J: TRBJ2-3
D: TRBD2
size: .
V: TRBV10-3
DNA: TGTGCCATCAGTGAGACCGCGCGGGGGGGCACAGATACGCAGTATTTT
CDR3: CAISETARGGTDTQYF

J: TRBJ1-1
D: .
size: .
V: TRBV30
DNA: TGTGCCTGGAGTGTACTCGGGAGTGAAGCTTTCTTT
CDR3: CAWSVLGSEAFF

J: TRBJ1-1
D: TRBD1
size: .
V: TRBV2
DNA: TGTGCCAGCAGTGCCAGGGGGCGCGGGGGCACTGAAGCTTTCTTT
CDR3: CASSARGRGGTEAFF

J: TRBJ1-6
D: .
size: .
V: TRBV6-1
DNA: TGTGCCAGCAGTGACAGCGTCTATAATTCACCCCTCCACTTT
CDR3: CASSDSVYNSPLHF

J: TRBJ1-1
D: .
size: .
V: TRBV19
DNA: TGTGCCAGTAGTATGGGGTCCGGGGGAGACGCTTTCTTT
CDR3: CASSMGSGGDAFF

J: TRBJ2-2
D: TRBD1
size: .
V: TRBV5-5
DNA: TGTGCCAGCAGCCTAGGGGGCCTCGACTACGGGGAGCTGTTTTTT
CDR3: CASSLGGLDYGELFF

J: TRBJ1-1
D: .
size: .
V: TRBV6-6
DNA: TGTGCCAGCAGTTCCGACAGGTGGGAGACTGAAGCTTTCTTT
CDR3: CASSSDRWETEAFF

J: TRBJ1-1
D: .
size: .
V: TRBV7-2
DNA: TGTGCCAGCAGCTTAGATGGCAGGGAGGTCCTGTACACTGAAGCTTTCTTT
CDR3: CASSLDGREVLYTEAFF

J: TRBJ2-7
D: TRBD1
size: .
V: TRBV19
DNA: TGTGCCAGTAGCACTAGACAGGGCCCCTACGAGCAGTACTTC
CDR3: CASSTRQGPYEQYF

J: TRBJ2-2
D: .
size: once
V: TRBV7-2
DNA: TGTGCCAGCAGCTCAACCCAGACCGGGGAGCTGTTTTTT
CDR3: CASSSTQTGELFF

J: TRBJ1-2
D: TRBD1
size: .
V: TRBV7-3
DNA: TGTGCCAGCAGCTCGGGGCAGGGGGCCTCGGATGGCTACACCTTC
CDR3: CASSSGQGASDGYTF

J: TRBJ2-7
D: .
size: .
V: TRBV5-1
DNA: TGCGCCAGCAGCTTGGTTGGCAGTCCCTACGAGCAGTACTTC
CDR3: CASSLVGSPYEQYF

J: TRBJ2-7
D: .
size: .
V: TRBV25-1
DNA: TGTGCCAGCAGCAGGGCAGGTACCTACGAGCAGTACTTC
CDR3: CASSRAGTYEQYF

J: TRBJ1-1
D: TRBD1
size: .
V: TRBV2
DNA: TGTGCCAGCAGTGAAATAGGGACAGGGTCAGAAATGAACACTGAAGCTTTCTTT
CDR3: CASSEIGTGSEMNTEAFF

J: TRBJ1-2
D: TRBD1
size: .
V: TRBV5-6
DNA: TGTGCCAGCAGCTCGCAGGGGGCCAGTGGCTACACCTTC
CDR3: CASSSQGASGYTF

J: TRBJ2-7
D: .
size: .
V: TRBV21-1
DNA: TGTGCCAGCAGCAAAGCCCACTTTTACGAGCAGTACTTC
CDR3: CASSKAHFYEQYF

J: TRBJ2-3
D: .
size: .
V: TRBV2
DNA: TGTGCCAGCAGGGGGGGGCGTTACTATAACACAGATACGCAGTATTTT
CDR3: CASRGGRYYNTDTQYF

J: TRBJ1-2
D: .
size: few
V: TRBV4-1
DNA: TGCGCCAGCAGCCAAGCAACAGGGTTGAATGGCTACACCTTC
CDR3: CASSQATGLNGYTF

J: TRBJ2-1
D: TRBD1
size: .
V: TRBV7-2
DNA: TGTGCCAGCAGCCGGCAGGGGGCTATGTCCTACAATGAGCAGTTCTTC
CDR3: CASSRQGAMSYNEQFF

J: TRBJ1-1
D: .
size: once
V: TRBV21-1
DNA: TGTGCCAGCAGCAAAGAGATAGAACAAGCTTTCTTT
CDR3: CASSKEIEQAFF

J: TRBJ1-4
D: .
size: .
V: TRBV27
DNA: TGTGCCAGCAGTCGGCGGGAAAATGAAAAACTGTTTTTT
CDR3: CASSRRENEKLFF

J: TRBJ2-3
D: .
size: .
V: TRBV19
DNA: TGTGCCAGTAGTATTACCCAGGGCACAGATACGCAGTATTTT
CDR3: CASSITQGTDTQYF

J: TRBJ1-2
D: TRBD1
size: .
V: TRBV11-2
DNA: TGTGCCAGCAGCTTATACAGACAGGGTGGCTATGGCTACACCTTC
CDR3: CASSLYRQGGYGYTF

J: TRBJ2-4
D: .
size: .
V: TRBV28
DNA: TGTGCCAGCAGTCCTCCCTTAGGCGGGGCTACTCAGTACTTC
CDR3: CASSPPLGGATQYF

J: TRBJ2-1
D: .
size: .
V: TRBV6-4
DNA: TGTGCCAGCAGTTCAGAGACGGGGTACAATGAGCAGTTCTTC
CDR3: CASSSETGYNEQFF

J: TRBJ2-2
D: .
size: .
V: TRBV7-2
DNA: TGTGCCAGCAGCTTAGTAGGACTAGGAGGGGGCGGGGAGCTGTTTTTT
CDR3: CASSLVGLGGGGELFF

J: TRBJ1-2
D: TRBD1
size: once
V: TRBV29-1
DNA: TGCAGCGTTGAACAGGGGGTTCATGGCTACACCTTC
CDR3: CSVEQGVHGYTF

J: TRBJ2-5
D: .
size: few
V: TRBV4-1
DNA: TGCGCCAGCAGCCAAGACGGGAGCTTCCAAGAGACCCAGTACTTC
CDR3: CASSQDGSFQETQYF

J: TRBJ2-3
D: TRBD1
size: .
V: TRBV19
DNA: TGTGCCACAAGGACAGGGAACACAGATACGCAGTATTTT
CDR3: CATRTGNTDTQYF

J: TRBJ1-3
D: TRBD1
size: few
V: TRBV2
DNA: TGTGCCAGGGGTGCTGGAAGGGGGCTCACTGGAAACACCATATATTTT
CDR3: CARGAGRGLTGNTIYF

J: TRBJ1-1
D: .
size: .
V: TRBV5-4
DNA: TGTGCCAGCAGCTTGAGGGGCGCGGAAACTTTCTTT
CDR3: CASSLRGAETFF

J: TRBJ2-5
D: TRBD2
size: .
V: TRBV6-1
DNA: TGTGCCAGCAGTGACCCGGGACTAGCGGGGGGCGGGGAGACCCAGTACTTC
CDR3: CASSDPGLAGGGETQYF

J: TRBJ1-2
D: TRBD1
size: .
V: TRBV19
DNA: TGTGCCAGTAGTATCGGGACAGGGAGTGGCTACACCTTC
CDR3: CASSIGTGSGYTF

J: TRBJ2-2
D: .
size: .
V: TRBV5-1
DNA: TGCGCCAGCTCTAAGGTAGCCTCCGGGAGCACCGGGGAGCTGTTTTTT
CDR3: CASSKVASGSTGELFF

J: TRBJ1-5
D: .
size: .
V: TRBV2
DNA: TGTGCCAGCAGTGTGAGTAGCAATCAGCCCCAGCATTTT
CDR3: CASSVSSNQPQHF

J: TRBJ1-1
D: TRBD1
size: .
V: TRBV25-1
DNA: TGTGCCAGCAGTGATTCCCCCAGGGGGAGCACTGAAGCTTTCTTT
CDR3: CASSDSPRGSTEAFF

J: TRBJ2-1
D: .
size: .
V: TRBV5-6
DNA: TGTGCCAGCAGCTTGGGATCTAGCCCAGCTTACAATGAGCAGTTCTTC
CDR3: CASSLGSSPAYNEQFF

J: TRBJ1-2
D: .
size: few
V: TRBV6-6
DNA: TGTGCCAGCAAGCCGCAAAGTAGCGGCTACACCTTC
CDR3: CASKPQSSGYTF

J: TRBJ2-3
D: TRBD2
size: .
V: TRBV5-4
DNA: TGTGCCAGCAGCCCCGACGGGGCGGGGGGGCCCACAGATACGCAGTATTTT
CDR3: CASSPDGAGGPTDTQYF

J: TRBJ1-1
D: TRBD1
size: .
V: TRBV12-5
DNA: TGTGCTAGTGGTTTTTATTTGTCAGGGGGCGTAACTGAAGCTTTCTTT
CDR3: CASGFYLSGGVTEAFF

J: TRBJ1-2
D: .
size: .
V: TRBV11-2
DNA: TGTGCCAGCAGCTTAGTTGGGCCTCAGGACTACACCTTC
CDR3: CASSLVGPQDYTF

J: TRBJ2-5
D: TRBD2
size: few
V: TRBV19
DNA: TGTGCCAGCCGGGGACTAGCGGGGAAAGAGACCCAGTACTTC
CDR3: CASRGLAGKETQYF

J: TRBJ1-5
D: .
size: .
V: TRBV19
DNA: TGTGCCAGTAGTATCGGGGGGATGTACAATCAGCCCCAGCATTTT
CDR3: CASSIGGMYNQPQHF

J: TRBJ2-3
D: .
size: once
V: TRBV13
DNA: TGTGCCAGCTCAACGGGGTATACAGATACGCAGTATTTT
CDR3: CASSTGYTDTQYF

J: TRBJ1-5
D: .
size: .
V: TRBV19
DNA: TGTGCCAGTAGTATTCTAGGGGGCAATCAGCCCCAGCATTTT
CDR3: CASSILGGNQPQHF

J: TRBJ2-2
D: TRBD1
size: .
V: TRBV24-1
DNA: TGTGCCACCAGTGACCAAGGACAGGTCGGGGAGCTGTTTTTT
CDR3: CATSDQGQVGELFF

J: TRBJ1-1
D: .
size: .
V: TRBV11-2
DNA: TGTGCCAGCAGCTTAGTGTACACTAGCATGAACACTGAAGCTTTCTTT
CDR3: CASSLVYTSMNTEAFF

J: TRBJ1-2
D: TRBD1
size: .
V: TRBV7-2
DNA: TGTGCCAGCAGCCCCCAGGGGACAGCTAACTATGGCTACACCTTC
CDR3: CASSPQGTANYGYTF

J: TRBJ2-1
D: .
size: .
V: TRBV28
DNA: TGTGCCGCCCGGCCCCAGTCGGGAAGTATTAATGAGCAGTTCTTC
CDR3: CAARPQSGSINEQFF

J: TRBJ1-4
D: TRBD1
size: .
V: TRBV10-2
DNA: TGCGCCAGTGGAACAGGGGGCGAAAAACTGTTTTTT
CDR3: CASGTGGEKLFF

J: TRBJ1-3
D: .
size: few
V: TRBV19
DNA: TGTGCCAGTACCCGTGGCGGGGCTGGAAACACCATATATTTT
CDR3: CASTRGGAGNTIYF

J: TRBJ1-3
D: TRBD1
size: .
V: TRBV7-2
DNA: TGTGCCAGCAGACACTCCGGGACAGGCGGAAACACCATATATTTT
CDR3: CASRHSGTGGNTIYF

J: TRBJ1-6
D: TRBD1
size: .
V: TRBV19
DNA: TGTGCCAGTAGTATCGACAGGGCAAATTCACCCCTCCACTTT
CDR3: CASSIDRANSPLHF

J: TRBJ2-5
D: TRBD2
size: .
V: TRBV9
DNA: TGTGCCAGCAGCGCCGCTAGCGGGGGCCTCCAAGAGACCCAGTACTTC
CDR3: CASSAASGGLQETQYF

J: TRBJ2-1
D: TRBD2
size: .
V: TRBV18
DNA: TGTGCCAGCTCCCCCGAAGCGGGGGTTGGCGATGAGCAGTTCTTC
CDR3: CASSPEAGVGDEQFF

J: TRBJ1-2
D: TRBD1
size: .
V: TRBV10-3
DNA: TGTGCCATCAGTGAGTCGGGTCAGGGGGACTATGGCTACACCTTC
CDR3: CAISESGQGDYGYTF

J: TRBJ2-7
D: TRBD1
size: many
V: TRBV4-1
DNA: TGCGCCAGCAGCCTTTCAGCGGACAGGGGGTTCTCCTACGAGCAGTACTTC
CDR3: CASSLSADRGFSYEQYF

J: TRBJ2-1
D: TRBD1
size: .
V: TRBV5-1
DNA: TGCGCCAGCAGCTTCGGGACAGGGTATAGTGAGCAGTTCTTC
CDR3: CASSFGTGYSEQFF